Sequencing of this T cell receptor beta chain was carried out in a study of OX40 agonist ivuxolimab in advanced cancers. Study information: Head and neck, renal cell, melanoma or hepatocellular carcinoma were the cancers that dose-escalation patients had. The dose-escalation cohort was roughly 84% male, with a mean age of around 54 years, ranging about 23 to 79. Allowance was made for prior anti-PD-1, anti-PD-L1 or anti-CTLA-4 therapy, and roughly 40% had some.

This CDR3 has 12 residues. V dropped 4 bases and J dropped 15 bases, with 16 bases sitting between them. Looked up from germline, CDR1 is MDHEN and CDR2 is SYDVKM. TCRdb's copy holds only in-frame clones and misses some; the assay was immunoSEQ multiplex PCR. Altogether tens of thousands of clones are present, about 80% being singletons, with the ten largest covering about 4.3%. This chain uses TRBV28 with TRBJ2-1; D is possibly TRBD2 (5 bases). Sequencing used CD4+ or CD8+ T cells sorted from blood, obtained in a trial of the OX40 agonist ivuxolimab. This sequence originates from an adult with an advanced solid tumor such as melanoma, head and neck, liver or kidney cancer. CDR3 DNA sequence: TGTGCCAGCAGTTCCGGAGGCCTTGTTTGGTTCTTC. Encoded protein: CASSSGGLVWFF.